The sequence of this T cell receptor beta chain was determined in a study of T cell responses to AZD1222 COVID-19 vaccine. Whole-study results and caveats: Seropositivity was recorded at baseline in only 6 or 7 AZD1222 recipients. Regions 160-218 and 743-854 dominated among vaccine-associated CD4 TCRs spanning spike.

Comment on this clone: Its specificity is not known.

Analyses pooled second doses at about 4 or about 12 weeks. Germline loops: CDR1 MGHDK, CDR2 SYGVNS. The CDR3 is 12 residues long. V lost 6 bases and J lost 3, with 8 bases in between. The assay was immunoSEQ multiplex PCR, and TCRdb's table has in-frame clones only and misses some. The sample consists of approximately 110,000 clones, 85% of them appearing once. This chain connects TRBV25-1 to TRBJ1-1; TRBD1 might be the D (5 bases). Source: peripheral blood, taken 28 days after the second AZD1222 dose. This TCR was recovered from an adult who received the AZD1222 COVID-19 vaccine. The CDR3 nucleotides read TGTGCCAGCAGCGACAGCCACACTGAAGCTTTCTTT. Translated, it gives CASSDSHTEAFF.